This T cell receptor beta chain was retrieved from a study of blood T cell repertoires in COVID-19 (dated by TCRdb to 2020 to 2022). In terms of the full investigation: Samples covering the acute and convalescent phases of COVID-19 were provided by collaborators in the United States, Italy and Spain. HLA class I and class II types, where available, came from metadata supplied by the sample provider rather than from assay-based typing. The dataset comprised deeply sampled blood TCRbeta repertoires from subjects exposed to, actively infected with, or recovered from COVID-19. The material from the prospective study consisted of cDNA or gDNA derived from T cells, B-cell-depleted T cells, or PBMCs. A freely available public database, intended as a resource for researchers studying the immune response to SARS-CoV-2, is where the repertoires were released. Nearly every sample came with metadata listing a de-identified subject ID, COVID-19 status, age in years and sex. Samples came from the ongoing ImmuneRACE study (first 160 participants) plus 1,254 subjects from 6 global collaborators.

Collaborating institutions collected whole blood in K2EDTA tubes following their own protocols. Collaborator samples were shipped for TCRbeta analysis as frozen whole blood, isolated PBMCs, or DNA extracted from either sample type. TCRbeta CDR3 regions were amplified from genomic DNA using the immunoSEQ Assay, a bias-controlled multiplex PCR. The study's processing was this. The number of nucleated cells in each sample was estimated from the amplification of reference gene primers within the assay. To quantify the absolute abundance of each unique TCRbeta CDR3 rearrangement, sequence reads were collapsed and filtered. For each sample, productive Simpson clonality was calculated as the square root of Simpson's diversity index across productive rearrangements. TCRdb holds this immuneACCESS table with in-frame rearrangements only. Some clones are missing; in checked studies, unresolved V genes explain under half, and the rest has no known cause. V and J calls and clone size follow that table, whereas D and trimming were derived from the DNA. The table for this sample lists some 460,000 clones; approximately 90% of them were counted only once. The top ten constitute more than 4% of the sample.

Between the V and J ends, shortened by 5 bases and 6 bases respectively, the junction contains 22 bases. Including cysteine and phenylalanine, the CDR3 has 17 amino acids. Kept here is only the CDR3 DNA, which spans 51 bases and is read in frame from base 1. As encoded in the germline V gene, CDR1 is KGHSH while CDR2 is LQKENI. A note on this clone: Its antigen is currently not known. No base quality values were provided; no much bigger clone lies one nucleotide off.

Here is what the overall study found, with its caveats: The amount of clinical and demographic metadata varied by source and participant and was provided uncurated.

The V and J segments used are TRBV18 and TRBJ2-2; possibly the D gene is TRBD1, per 5 matching bases. This sequence was found in a woman in her twenties or thirties with acute or convalescent COVID-19. The material sequenced was peripheral blood. The DNA sequence reads TGTGCCAGCTCATCTCACCCCGGGCCGCAAGGGGCCGGGGAGCTGTTTTTT. This is translated as CASSSHPGPQGAGELFF.